A single sample gave rise to the 19 T cell receptor beta chains below, sequenced in a study of beta chain features in type 1 diabetes. Points from the study as a whole: Moderate yet significant TCRB CDR3 shortening was seen in Type 1 diabetes patients in all four CD4+ subsets.

For these receptors, no antigen is known. Reverse transcribing all isolated RNA meant expressed TCRB transcripts were sequenced. TCRdb's table, derived via immunoSEQ multiplex PCR, lists solely in-frame clones and lacks some. Counted here are some 280,000 clones, over 11% occurring once; the ten biggest clones make up 0.017%. The specimen was naive CD4+ T cells from blood. The receptors were gathered from a man younger than 45 with type 1 diabetes.

V and J are TRBV7-9 and TRBJ2-1; no definite D call. Trimming removed 5 bases at V and 4 bases at J, with 6 bases between. Per germline, CDR1 SEHNR and CDR2 FQNEAQ (reference sequence). The CDR3 has 12 residues. The CDR3 nucleotides read TGTGCCAGCAGCCCGAGGTACAATGAGCAGTTCTTC. It is translated as CASSPRYNEQFF.

This clone was counted a few times. V gene TRBV6-5 combines with J gene TRBJ2-7; TRBD2 might be the D (5 bases). The CDR3 loop spans 16 amino acids. Trimming took off 4 bases at V and 2 bases at J, with 18 bases between the two ends. CDR1 and CDR2 from the germline V gene are MNHEY and SVGAGI. CDR3 bases: TGTGCCAGCAGTTCAACTGTAGCGTTTGCAGCCTACGAGCAGTACTTC. Its translation: CASSSTVAFAAYEQYF.

This clone was seen only a few times. This rearrangement joins TRBV19 to TRBJ2-1, with D perhaps matching TRBD2 (6 bases). The CDR3 length is 17 residues. Looked up from germline, CDR1 is LNHDA and CDR2 is SQIVND (reference sequence). The V end was cut by 7 bases, the J end by 8 bases, with 27 bases between. The CDR3 coding sequence is TGTGCCAGTAAGTCCAGCGACCGCGGGGTACTAGGCGATGAGCAGTTCTTC. This translates into CASKSSDRGVLGDEQFF. The whole variable domain, remainder taken from reference TRBV19 and TRBJ2-1, is DGGITQSPKYLFRKEGQNVTLSCEQNLNHDAMYWYRQDPGQGLRLIYYSQIVNDFQKGDIAEGYSVSREKKESFPLTVTSAQKNPTAFYLCASKSSDRGVLGDEQFFGPGTRLTVL.

This chain connects TRBV7-2 to TRBJ1-2; D gene uncertain. There are 13 residues in the CDR3. Germline V lookup: CDR1 SGHTA, CDR2 FQGNSA. The ends were cut back, 1 base at V and 7 bases at J, with 10 bases in the middle. CDR3: CASSLGFISGYTF. CDR3 DNA: TGTGCCAGCAGCTTAGGTTTTATCAGTGGCTACACCTTC.

This clone showed up just a few times. The chain employs TRBV19 and TRBJ1-3; possible D gene TRBD1, 5 bases. V lost 8 bases and J 0 bases, leaving 17 bases between the germline ends. Germline CDR1 and CDR2: LNHDA and SQIVND (reference sequence). The CDR3 is 16 residues long. Here the CDR3 DNA reads TGTGCCAGTTCTAGTGGGGCAGCGAACTCTGGAAACACCATATATTTT. It yields the protein CASSSGAANSGNTIYF. The full variable domain, its missing parts supplied by reference TRBV19 and TRBJ1-3, is DGGITQSPKYLFRKEGQNVTLSCEQNLNHDAMYWYRQDPGQGLRLIYYSQIVNDFQKGDIAEGYSVSREKKESFPLTVTSAQKNPTAFYLCASSSGAANSGNTIYFGEGSWLTVV.

The chain couples TRBV4-2 to TRBJ2-2; possible D gene TRBD2, 5 bases. V dropped 1 base and J dropped 0 bases, with 6 bases sitting between them. CDR1 is LGHNA, CDR2 YNFKEQ, per germline. The CDR3 spans 15 residues. In nucleotides, the CDR3 is TGTGCCAGCAGCCAAGGGACTTCGAACACCGGGGAGCTGTTTTTT. Translation gives CASSQGTSNTGELFF.

The chain employs TRBV7-2 and TRBJ2-7; 7 bases align to TRBD2. V shed 0 bases and J 2 bases; nucleotides not matched to a gene: 10. CDR1 SGHTA and CDR2 FQGNSA come from the germline V gene. The CDR3 is 17 residues long. The CDR3 sequence is CASSLALGLAETYEQYF. The CDR3, as DNA: TGTGCCAGCAGCTTAGCGCTGGGTCTAGCGGAGACCTACGAGCAGTACTTC.

The chain has TRBV18 and TRBJ2-7, with TRBD2 matching 11 bases. This CDR3 has 16 residues. V trimming: 3 bases; J trimming: 4 bases; junction bases outside the gene matches: 8. Germline CDR1 and CDR2: KGHSH and LQKENI. The chain's CDR3 is CASSPTLAGANYEQYF. The CDR3 nucleotides read TGTGCCAGCTCACCGACACTAGCGGGAGCCAATTACGAGCAGTACTTC.

This clone was counted only a few times. V gene TRBV9 combines with J gene TRBJ2-2; D gene ambiguous. Germline V gives CDR1 SGDLS, CDR2 YYNGEE. V gave up 2 bases and J gave up 1 base, with 9 bases separating them. The CDR3 is 15 residues long. CDR3: CASSVQRKNTGELFF. The CDR3 coding sequence is TGTGCCAGCAGCGTTCAGAGGAAGAACACCGGGGAGCTGTTTTTT.

This clone appeared a few times. This sample includes further DNA sequences coding for the same CDR3. V and J are TRBV5-4 and TRBJ1-1; 8 nucleotides line up with TRBD1. CDR3 length: 14 amino acids. Per germline, CDR1 SGHNT and CDR2 YYREEE (reference sequence). Trimming took 4 bases from V and 1 from J; bases not matched to a gene: 3. CDR3: CASSLDRGNTEAFF. CDR3 DNA sequence: TGTGCCAGCAGCCTAGACAGGGGGAACACTGAAGCTTTCTTT.

This clone was seen a few times. The chain is built from TRBV6-1 and TRBJ2-4, with D perhaps TRBD1 (6 bases). Per germline, CDR1 MNHNS and CDR2 SASEGT. V lost 1 base to trimming and J lost 0 bases, with 13 bases between them. CDR3 length: 17 residues. The CDR3 here is CASSEDWTAIAKNIQYF. CDR3 nucleotides: TGTGCCAGCAGTGAAGATTGGACAGCAATAGCCAAAAACATTCAGTACTTC.

The chain couples TRBV5-4 to TRBJ2-3; weak D call: TRBD2 (6 bases). Per the germline V gene, CDR1 is SGHNT and CDR2 is YYREEE (reference sequence). V lost 0 bases and J lost 5, with 7 bases in between. This CDR3 is 13 amino acids long. CDR3 residues: CASSLVGGDTQYF. Here the CDR3 DNA reads TGTGCCAGCAGCTTGGTGGGGGGAGATACGCAGTATTTT.

The gene calls are TRBV5-1 and TRBJ2-7; D remains ambiguous. V was clipped by 4 bases and J by 4 bases, with 12 bases between them. The CDR3 loop spans 13 amino acids. Germline V CDR1 and CDR2: SGHRS, YFSETQ. CDR3 protein: CASSPGGIYEQYF. DNA for the CDR3: TGCGCCAGCAGCCCTGGCGGAATATACGAGCAGTACTTC.

This clone was recorded once. The rearrangement links TRBV5-6 to TRBJ2-3; TRBD1 is a possible D gene (6 bases). Deletions cut 4 bases from V and 0 bases from J, with 18 bases between. Germline values: CDR1 SGHDT, CDR2 YYEEEE. The CDR3 runs 17 residues. CDR3 sequence: CASSTDTGTHSTDTQYF. The CDR3 coding sequence is TGTGCCAGCAGCACAGACACCGGGACACATAGCACAGATACGCAGTATTTT. Combining the CDR3 with reference TRBV5-6 and TRBJ2-3 gives the whole variable domain DAGVTQSPTHLIKTRGQQVTLRCSPKSGHDTVSWYQQALGQGPQFIFQYYEEEERQRGNFPDRFSGHQFPNYSSELNVNALLLGDSALYLCASSTDTGTHSTDTQYFGPGTRLTVL.

This clone was counted a few times. The chain has TRBV11-2 and TRBJ2-1, with D hard to call. CDR1 and CDR2 (germline): SGHAT, FQNNGV. This CDR3 has 11 residues. V was clipped by 5 bases and J by 10 bases, with 9 bases between them. The CDR3 here is CASSPSLEQFF. The CDR3, as DNA: TGTGCCAGCAGCCCATCCCTAGAGCAGTTCTTC.

The V gene is TRBV6-5, the J gene TRBJ2-5, with 10 bases lining up with TRBD2. V lost 6 bases to trimming and J lost 3 bases; unmatched junction nucleotides: 4. This CDR3 is 14 amino acids long. Germline CDR1 reads MNHEY; CDR2 reads SVGAGI. CDR3 residues: CASSPGLAEETQYF. The DNA for the CDR3 is TGTGCCAGCAGCCCCGGACTAGCGGAAGAGACCCAGTACTTC.

This clone occurred a few times. The rearrangement links TRBV29-1 to TRBJ2-5, with 13 bases aligning to TRBD2. This CDR3 contains 16 residues. Germline V gene lookup returns CDR1 SQVTM and CDR2 ANQGSEA. The V and J ends lost 6 bases and 5 bases, in that order; junction bases with no gene match: 12. CDR3 amino acids: CSVDRTSGSVRETQYF. The CDR3 coding sequence is TGCAGCGTCGATAGGACTAGCGGGAGTGTGAGGGAGACCCAGTACTTC.

This sequence joins TRBV9 and TRBJ2-2; a possible D gene is TRBD1 (5 bases). The germline V gene encodes CDR1 SGDLS and CDR2 YYNGEE. This CDR3 comprises 14 residues. The germline V and J ends were trimmed by 0 bases and 4 bases, with 7 bases remaining between them. CDR3 protein: CASSVAGITGELFF. CDR3 DNA: TGTGCCAGCAGCGTAGCAGGGATCACCGGGGAGCTGTTTTTT.

This clone was observed a handful of times. The rearrangement joins TRBV9 to TRBJ2-1; 9 nucleotides line up with TRBD2. Germline CDR1 SGDLS, CDR2 YYNGEE. The CDR3 is made up of 15 amino acids. The trim removed 4 bases at V and 8 bases at J, leaving 10 bases unmatched. The CDR3 region is CASSPLAGGVDEQFF. The CDR3 coding sequence is TGTGCCAGCAGCCCCTTGGCGGGAGGGGTGGATGAGCAGTTCTTC.